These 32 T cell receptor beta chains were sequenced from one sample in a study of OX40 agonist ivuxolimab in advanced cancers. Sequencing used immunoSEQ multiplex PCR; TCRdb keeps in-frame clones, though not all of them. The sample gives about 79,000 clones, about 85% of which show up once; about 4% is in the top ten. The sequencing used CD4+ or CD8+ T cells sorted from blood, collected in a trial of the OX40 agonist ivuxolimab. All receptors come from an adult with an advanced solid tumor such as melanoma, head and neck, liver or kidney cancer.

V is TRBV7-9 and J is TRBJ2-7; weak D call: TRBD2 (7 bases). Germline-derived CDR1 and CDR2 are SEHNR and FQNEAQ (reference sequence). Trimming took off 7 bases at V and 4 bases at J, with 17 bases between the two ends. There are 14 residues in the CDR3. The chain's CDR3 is CASIRTGGAYEQYF. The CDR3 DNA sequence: TGTGCCAGCATTAGGACGGGGGGCGCATACGAGCAGTACTTC.

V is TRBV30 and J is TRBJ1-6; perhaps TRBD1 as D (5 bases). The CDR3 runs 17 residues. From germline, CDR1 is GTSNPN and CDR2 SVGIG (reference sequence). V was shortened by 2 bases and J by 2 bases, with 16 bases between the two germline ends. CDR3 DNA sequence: TGTGCCTGGAGTACGGGGGGACGGCTGCCCTATAATTCACCCCTCCACTTT. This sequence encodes CAWSTGGRLPYNSPLHF.

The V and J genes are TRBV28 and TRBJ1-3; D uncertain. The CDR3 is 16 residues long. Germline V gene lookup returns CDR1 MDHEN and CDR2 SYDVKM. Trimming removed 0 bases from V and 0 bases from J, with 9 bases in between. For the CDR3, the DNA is TGTGCCAGCAGTTTATGGACGGGGAGCTCTGGAAACACCATATATTTT. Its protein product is CASSLWTGSSGNTIYF.

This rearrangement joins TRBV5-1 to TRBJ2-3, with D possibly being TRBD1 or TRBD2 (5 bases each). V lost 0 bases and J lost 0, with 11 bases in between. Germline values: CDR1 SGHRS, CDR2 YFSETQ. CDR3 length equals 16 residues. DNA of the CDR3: TGCGCCAGCAGCTTGGGGGGGACGGATAGCACAGATACGCAGTATTTT. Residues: CASSLGGTDSTDTQYF.

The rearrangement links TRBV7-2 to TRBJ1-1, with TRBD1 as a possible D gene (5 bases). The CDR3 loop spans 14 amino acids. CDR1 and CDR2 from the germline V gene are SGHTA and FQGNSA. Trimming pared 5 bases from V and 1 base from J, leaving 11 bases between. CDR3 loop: CASSPRGGNTEAFF. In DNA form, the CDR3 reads TGTGCCAGCAGCCCCCGGGGCGGGAACACTGAAGCTTTCTTT.

CDR3 DNA sequence: TGCGCCAGCAGCCAAGAGGAGACCCAGTACTTC. Its protein product is CASSQEETQYF. This chain links TRBV4-1 with TRBJ2-5; D remains unclear. This CDR3 has 11 residues. Trimming pared 0 bases from V and 5 bases from J, leaving 1 base between. Per the germline V gene, CDR1 is MGHRA and CDR2 is YSYEKL.

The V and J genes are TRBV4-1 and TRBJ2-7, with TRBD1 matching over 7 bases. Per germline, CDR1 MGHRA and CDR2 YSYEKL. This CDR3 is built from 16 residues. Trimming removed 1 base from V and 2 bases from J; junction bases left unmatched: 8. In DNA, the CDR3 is TGCGCCAGCAGCCAAGCCCCGACAGGGTTCGCCTACGAGCAGTACTTC. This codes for CASSQAPTGFAYEQYF.

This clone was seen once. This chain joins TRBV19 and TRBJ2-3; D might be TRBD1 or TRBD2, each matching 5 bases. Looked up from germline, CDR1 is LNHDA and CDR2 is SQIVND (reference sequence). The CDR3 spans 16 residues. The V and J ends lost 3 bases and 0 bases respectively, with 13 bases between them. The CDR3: CASSIFGTTSTDTQYF. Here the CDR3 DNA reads TGTGCCAGTAGTATTTTCGGGACCACTAGCACAGATACGCAGTATTTT.

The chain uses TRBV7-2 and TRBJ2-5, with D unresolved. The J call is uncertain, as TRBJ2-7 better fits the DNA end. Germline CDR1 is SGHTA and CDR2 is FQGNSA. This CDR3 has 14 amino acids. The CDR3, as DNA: TGTGCCAGCAGCCGCTTTGCCTCCAATTCCGAGCAGTACTTC. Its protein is CASSRFASNSEQYF.

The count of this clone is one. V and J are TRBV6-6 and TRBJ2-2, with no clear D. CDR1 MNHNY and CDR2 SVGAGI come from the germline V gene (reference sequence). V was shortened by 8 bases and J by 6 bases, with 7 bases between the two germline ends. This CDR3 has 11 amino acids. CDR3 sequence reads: CASLAAGELFF. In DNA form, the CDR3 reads TGTGCCAGCTTAGCTGCCGGGGAGCTGTTTTTT.

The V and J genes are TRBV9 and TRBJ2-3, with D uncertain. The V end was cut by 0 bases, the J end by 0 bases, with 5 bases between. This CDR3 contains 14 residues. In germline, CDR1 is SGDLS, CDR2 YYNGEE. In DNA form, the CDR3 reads TGTGCCAGCAGCGTAGGGGGAAGCACAGATACGCAGTATTTT. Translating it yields CASSVGGSTDTQYF.

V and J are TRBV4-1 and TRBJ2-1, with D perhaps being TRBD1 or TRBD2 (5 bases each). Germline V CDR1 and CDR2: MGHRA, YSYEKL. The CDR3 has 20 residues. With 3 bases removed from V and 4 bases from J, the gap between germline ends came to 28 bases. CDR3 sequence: CASSQGPNPGRSNGYNEQFF. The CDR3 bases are TGCGCCAGCAGCCAGGGACCCAACCCGGGGCGCAGTAATGGTTACAATGAGCAGTTCTTC.

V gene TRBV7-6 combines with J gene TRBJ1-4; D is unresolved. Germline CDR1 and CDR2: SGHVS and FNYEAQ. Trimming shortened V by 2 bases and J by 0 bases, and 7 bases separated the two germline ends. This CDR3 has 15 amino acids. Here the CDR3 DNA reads TGTGCCAGCAGCTTATTGGCTGCAACTAATGAAAAACTGTTTTTT. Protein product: CASSLLAATNEKLFF.

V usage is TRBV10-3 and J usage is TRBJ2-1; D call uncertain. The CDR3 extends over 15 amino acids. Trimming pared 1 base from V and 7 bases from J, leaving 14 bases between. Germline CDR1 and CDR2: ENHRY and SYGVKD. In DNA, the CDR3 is TGTGCCATCAGTGAGTTAGGAGTAGCAAGAAATGAGCAGTTCTTC. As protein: CAISELGVARNEQFF.

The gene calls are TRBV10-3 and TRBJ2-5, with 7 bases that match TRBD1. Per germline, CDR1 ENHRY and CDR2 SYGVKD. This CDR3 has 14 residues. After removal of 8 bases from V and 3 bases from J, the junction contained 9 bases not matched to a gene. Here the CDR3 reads CAISPGTVKETQYF. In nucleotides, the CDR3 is TGTGCCATCTCTCCCGGGACAGTCAAAGAGACCCAGTACTTC.

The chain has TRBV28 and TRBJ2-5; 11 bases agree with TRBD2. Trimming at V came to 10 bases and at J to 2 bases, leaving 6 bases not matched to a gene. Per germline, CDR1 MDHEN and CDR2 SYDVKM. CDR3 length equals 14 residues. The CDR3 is CATGTSGPQETQYF. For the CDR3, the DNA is TGTGCCACAGGGACTAGCGGACCTCAAGAGACCCAGTACTTC. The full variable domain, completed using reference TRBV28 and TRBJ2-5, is DVKVTQSSRYLVKRTGEKVFLECVQDMDHENMFWYRQDPGLGLRLIYFSYDVKMKEKGDIPEGYSVSREKKERFSLILESASTNQTSMYLCATGTSGPQETQYFGPGTRLLVL.

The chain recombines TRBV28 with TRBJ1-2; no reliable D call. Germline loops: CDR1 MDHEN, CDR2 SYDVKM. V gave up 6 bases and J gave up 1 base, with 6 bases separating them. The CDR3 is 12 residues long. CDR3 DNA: TGTGCCAGCAGGACCCTTAACTATGGCTACACCTTC. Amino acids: CASRTLNYGYTF.

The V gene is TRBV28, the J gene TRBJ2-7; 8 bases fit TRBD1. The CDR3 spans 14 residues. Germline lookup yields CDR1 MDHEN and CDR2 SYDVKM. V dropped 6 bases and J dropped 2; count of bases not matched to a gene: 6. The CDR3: CASRLDRGTYEQYF. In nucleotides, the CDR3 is TGTGCCAGCAGGCTTGACAGGGGCACCTACGAGCAGTACTTC. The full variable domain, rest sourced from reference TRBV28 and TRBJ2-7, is DVKVTQSSRYLVKRTGEKVFLECVQDMDHENMFWYRQDPGLGLRLIYFSYDVKMKEKGDIPEGYSVSREKKERFSLILESASTNQTSMYLCASRLDRGTYEQYFGPGTRLTVT.

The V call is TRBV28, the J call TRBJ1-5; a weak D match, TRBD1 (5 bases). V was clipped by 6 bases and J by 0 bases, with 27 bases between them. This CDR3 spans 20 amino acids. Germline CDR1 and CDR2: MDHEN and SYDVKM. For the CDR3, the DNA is TGTGCCAGCAGCTCCAGGTTCGCTAATGGGGGGACCGCTAGCAATCAGCCCCAGCATTTT. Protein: CASSSRFANGGTASNQPQHF.

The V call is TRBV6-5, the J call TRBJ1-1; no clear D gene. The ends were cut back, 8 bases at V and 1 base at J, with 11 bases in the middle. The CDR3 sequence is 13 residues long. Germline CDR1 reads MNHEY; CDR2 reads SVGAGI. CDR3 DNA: TGTGCCAGCCGGAGGACCGGGAACACTGAAGCTTTCTTT. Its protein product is CASRRTGNTEAFF.

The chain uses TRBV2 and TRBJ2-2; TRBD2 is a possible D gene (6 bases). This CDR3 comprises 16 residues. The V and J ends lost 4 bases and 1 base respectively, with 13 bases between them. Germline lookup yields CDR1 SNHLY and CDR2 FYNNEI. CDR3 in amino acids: CASSASGTLNTGELFF. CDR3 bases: TGTGCCAGCAGTGCTTCCGGGACTCTGAACACCGGGGAGCTGTTTTTT.

CDR3 region: CASSQDFASTYEQYF. DNA of the CDR3: TGCGCCAGCAGCCAAGATTTCGCATCTACCTACGAGCAGTACTTC. V is TRBV4-3 and J is TRBJ2-7; D ambiguous. Per the germline V gene, CDR1 is LGHNA and CDR2 is YSLEER. This CDR3 contains 15 residues. V was cut by 0 bases and J by 2 bases, with 11 bases left in between.

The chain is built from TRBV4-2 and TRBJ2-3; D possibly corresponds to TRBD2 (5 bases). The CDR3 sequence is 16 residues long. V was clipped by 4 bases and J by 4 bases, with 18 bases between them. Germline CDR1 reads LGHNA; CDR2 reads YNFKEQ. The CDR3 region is CASSLNDGPGSDTQYF. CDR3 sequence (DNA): TGTGCCAGCAGCCTTAACGATGGGCCGGGATCAGATACGCAGTATTTT.

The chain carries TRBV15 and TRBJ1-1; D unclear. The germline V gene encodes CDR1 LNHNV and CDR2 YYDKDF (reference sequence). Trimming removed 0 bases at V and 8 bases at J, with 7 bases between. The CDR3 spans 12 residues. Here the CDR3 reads CATSRDRAEAFF. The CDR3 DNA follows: TGTGCCACCAGCAGAGATAGGGCCGAAGCTTTCTTT.

CDR3 in amino acids: CASRQTGVRGGYTF. In DNA form, the CDR3 reads TGTGCCAGCAGGCAGACAGGTGTAAGAGGAGGCTACACCTTC. The chain couples TRBV6-1 to TRBJ1-2; a possible D gene is TRBD1 (6 bases). The CDR3 loop spans 14 amino acids. Deletions cut 6 bases from V and 8 bases from J, with 19 bases between. Germline V gene sequence: CDR1 MNHNS, CDR2 SASEGT.

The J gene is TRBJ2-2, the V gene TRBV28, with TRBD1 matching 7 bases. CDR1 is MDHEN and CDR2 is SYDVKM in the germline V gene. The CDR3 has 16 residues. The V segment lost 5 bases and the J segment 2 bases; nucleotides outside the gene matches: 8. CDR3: CASSPWDRLNTGELFF. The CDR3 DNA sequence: TGTGCCAGCAGTCCCTGGGACAGACTAAACACCGGGGAGCTGTTTTTT.

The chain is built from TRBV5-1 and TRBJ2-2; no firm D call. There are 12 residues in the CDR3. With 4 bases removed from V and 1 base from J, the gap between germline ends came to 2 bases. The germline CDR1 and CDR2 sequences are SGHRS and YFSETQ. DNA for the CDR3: TGCGCCAGCAGCGGGAACACCGGGGAGCTGTTTTTT. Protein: CASSGNTGELFF.

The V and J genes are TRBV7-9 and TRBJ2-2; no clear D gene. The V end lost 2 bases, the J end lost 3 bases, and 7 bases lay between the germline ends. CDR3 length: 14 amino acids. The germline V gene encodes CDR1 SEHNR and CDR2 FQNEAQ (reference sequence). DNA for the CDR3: TGTGCCAGCAGCTTATACAGCCACACCGGGGAGCTGTTTTTT. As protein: CASSLYSHTGELFF.

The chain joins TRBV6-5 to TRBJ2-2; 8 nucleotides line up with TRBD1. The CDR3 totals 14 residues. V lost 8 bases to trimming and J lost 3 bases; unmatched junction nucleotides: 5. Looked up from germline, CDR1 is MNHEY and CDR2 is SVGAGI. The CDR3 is CASGAGGYTGELFF. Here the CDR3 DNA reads TGTGCCAGCGGGGCAGGGGGCTACACCGGGGAGCTGTTTTTT.

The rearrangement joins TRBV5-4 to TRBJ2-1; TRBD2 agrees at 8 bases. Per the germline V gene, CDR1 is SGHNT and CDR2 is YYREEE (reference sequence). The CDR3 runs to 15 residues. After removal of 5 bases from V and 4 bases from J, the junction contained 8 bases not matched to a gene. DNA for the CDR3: TGTGCCAGCAGACAAACTAGCGGCCTTTACAATGAGCAGTTCTTC. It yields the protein CASRQTSGLYNEQFF.

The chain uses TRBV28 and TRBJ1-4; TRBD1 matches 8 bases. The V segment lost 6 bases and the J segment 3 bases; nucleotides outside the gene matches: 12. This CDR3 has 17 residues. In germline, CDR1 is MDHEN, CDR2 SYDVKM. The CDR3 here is CASSPGQGALSNEKLFF. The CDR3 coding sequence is TGTGCCAGCAGCCCCGGACAGGGAGCTTTGTCTAATGAAAAACTGTTTTTT.

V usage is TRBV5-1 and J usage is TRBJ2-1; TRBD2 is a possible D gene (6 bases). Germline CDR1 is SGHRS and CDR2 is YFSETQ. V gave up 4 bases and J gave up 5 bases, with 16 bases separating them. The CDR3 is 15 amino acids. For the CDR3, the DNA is TGCGCCAGCAGCCCCCGGGACTTAAACGACAATGAGCAGTTCTTC. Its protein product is CASSPRDLNDNEQFF.